These 9 T cell receptor beta chains were sequenced from one sample in a study of CD8 T cells in Susac syndrome. Reverse transcription of roughly 0.45 to 1 ug RNA was performed with random hexamers. TCRdb analysed the immunoSEQ multiplex PCR reads with MiXCR anew, one entry per CDR3 protein. The sample holds more than 100,000 distinct CDR3 sequences, 90% to 95% seen once. Input material: CD4+ T cells from PBMCs. These receptors came from a human donor in good health.

This clonotype is a singleton in its sample. This rearrangement joins TRBV20-1 to TRBJ1-1; 7 nucleotides agree with TRBD1. In germline, CDR1 is DFQATT, CDR2 SNEGSKA (reference sequence). V lost 5 bases, J lost 3 bases, and 3 bases stayed unmatched. The CDR3 extends over 12 amino acids. The CDR3 loop is CSAEDRDTEAFF. The CDR3 coding sequence is TGCAGTGCTGAAGACAGGGACACTGAAGCTTTCTTT.

The V gene is TRBV12-3 or TRBV12-4, the J gene TRBJ2-2, with 9 bases that match TRBD2. The CDR3 spans 14 residues. Unmatched junction bases numbered 4, after V lost 4 bases and J lost 7 bases. CDR3 DNA sequence: TGTGCCAGCAGTTCTAGCGGGACACGCGGGGAGCTGTTTTTT. Encoded protein: CASSSSGTRGELFF.

The J gene is TRBJ2-7, the V gene TRBV7-9; D remains ambiguous. Trimming stripped 5 bases from V and 5 bases from J, with 13 bases between. The length of the CDR3 is 13 residues. Germline CDR1 is SEHNR and CDR2 is FQNEAQ (reference sequence). The CDR3 DNA is TGTGCCAGCAGCCACGGTAACAGCCACGAGCAGTACTTC. This encodes CASSHGNSHEQYF.

The DNA for the CDR3 is TGTGCCACCAGTGACTCGGAGACTCGGCGGCTTTCCCTCACAGATACGCAGTATTTT. Its translation: CATSDSETRRLSLTDTQYF. The V and J genes are TRBV24-1 and TRBJ2-3; D is ambiguous. Germline V gives CDR1 KGHDR, CDR2 SFDVKD. This CDR3 is 19 amino acids long. The V end lost 4 bases, the J end lost 2 bases, and 24 bases lay between the germline ends.

V usage is TRBV29-1 and J usage is TRBJ1-5; 10 bases line up with TRBD1. Trimming removed 6 bases from V and 7 bases from J; junction bases left unmatched: 12. The CDR3 is 15 residues long. Germline values: CDR1 SQVTM, CDR2 ANQGSEA. CDR3 in DNA: TGCAGCGTGACGGCGGAGACAGGGGGCGGCCAGCCCCAGCATTTT. Translated, it gives CSVTAETGGGQPQHF.

The gene calls are TRBV25-1 and TRBJ1-4; D unclear. CDR1 and CDR2 (germline): MGHDK, SYGVNS. V lost 0 bases, J lost 5 bases, and 7 bases lay in between. The CDR3 covers 14 residues. DNA of the CDR3: TGTGCCAGCAGTGAATACGGCGGAAATGAAAAACTGTTTTTT. It translates to CASSEYGGNEKLFF.

The chain carries TRBV19 and TRBJ1-5, with unresolved D. The V end was cut by 1 base, the J end by 5 bases, with 6 bases between. Germline CDR1 LNHDA, CDR2 SQIVND (reference sequence). The CDR3 is 13 amino acids. The DNA for the CDR3 is TGTGCCAGTAGTATAGGTCGGGATCAGCCCCAGCATTTT. Its translation is CASSIGRDQPQHF.

The chain has TRBV6-5 and TRBJ1-4; 10 bases line up with TRBD1. Germline V gene lookup returns CDR1 MNHEY and CDR2 SVGAGI. The CDR3 is made up of 18 amino acids. The J segment lost 8 bases and the V segment lost 0 bases, leaving 12 bases of the junction unmatched. CDR3 sequence (DNA): TGTGCCAGCAGTTACTCGAAACCCCCCGGGACAGGGGACGAAAAACTGTTTTTT. This gives the protein CASSYSKPPGTGDEKLFF.

The chain links TRBV18 to TRBJ2-5; the D gene is possibly TRBD2 (5 bases). The CDR3 totals 16 residues. Between the trimmed V and J ends, which lost 3 bases and 2 bases, there was a span of 16 bases. Germline CDR1 is KGHSH and CDR2 is LQKENI. CDR3 residues: CASSPGEGRPQETQYF. The DNA of the CDR3 is TGTGCCAGCTCACCCGGAGAGGGCCGACCACAAGAGACCCAGTACTTC.